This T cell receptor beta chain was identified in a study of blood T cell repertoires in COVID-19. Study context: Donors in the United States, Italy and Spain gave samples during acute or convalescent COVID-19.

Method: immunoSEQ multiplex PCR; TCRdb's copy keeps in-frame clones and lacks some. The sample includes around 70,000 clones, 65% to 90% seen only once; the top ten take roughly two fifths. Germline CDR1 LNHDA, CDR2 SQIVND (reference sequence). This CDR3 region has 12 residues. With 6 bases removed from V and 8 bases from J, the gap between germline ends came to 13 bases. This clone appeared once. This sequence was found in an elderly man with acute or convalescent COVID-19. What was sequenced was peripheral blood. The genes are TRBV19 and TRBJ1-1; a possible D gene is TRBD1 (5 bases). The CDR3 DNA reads TGTGCCAGTAGCCCCGGGGGGGGAGAAGCTTTCTTT. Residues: CASSPGGGEAFF.